A single T cell receptor (beta chain) is shown here with its context. CDR1 and CDR2 (germline): SSHAT, FNYEAQ (reference sequence). The CDR3 runs to 12 residues. The data were taken from a study of siplizumab effects on memory and regulatory T cells. The data were produced by immunoSEQ multiplex PCR, yet TCRdb's version contains in-frame clones alone and is incomplete. Counted here are 90,000 to 140,000 clones, just over 90% occurring once; the ten biggest clones make up around 0.3%. Sequencing was performed on CD4+ T cells sorted from blood. The chain has TRBV7-7 and TRBJ2-7, with 10 bases fitting TRBD2. The sequence derives from a human donor in good health. The CDR3: CASGGSSYEQYF. CDR3 coding DNA: TGTGCTAGCGGGGGGTCATCTTACGAGCAGTACTTC. The full variable domain, with the rest looked up from reference TRBV7-7 and TRBJ2-7, is GAGVSQSPRYKVTKRGQDVTLRCDPISSHATLYWYQQALGQGPEFLTYFNYEAQPDKSGLPSDRFSAERPEGSISTLTIQRTEQRDSAMYRCASGGSSYEQYFGPGTRLTVT.